The source of this TCR beta chain is a study of chronic HIV infection and antiretroviral therapy. Each CDR3 protein gets one entry after TCRdb re-called the 5' RACE reads with MiXCR. This repertoire shows roughly 48,000 distinct CDR3 sequences, roughly 19% found once; its top ten account for under 3.5%. CDR1 MDHEN and CDR2 SYDVKM come from the germline V gene. This CDR3 has 15 amino acids. With V trimmed by 6 bases and J by 4 bases, 11 bases remained unmatched. Material: peripheral blood. V gene TRBV28 combines with J gene TRBJ1-1; 7 bases are a match to TRBD1. This clonotype was sampled from an adult who had HIV and had not received antiretroviral therapy, or was an uninfected healthy control (not recorded which). The CDR3 reads CASRFLGGSGTEAFF. The CDR3 coding sequence is TGTGCCAGCAGGTTTCTAGGGGGCTCGGGCACTGAAGCTTTCTTT.